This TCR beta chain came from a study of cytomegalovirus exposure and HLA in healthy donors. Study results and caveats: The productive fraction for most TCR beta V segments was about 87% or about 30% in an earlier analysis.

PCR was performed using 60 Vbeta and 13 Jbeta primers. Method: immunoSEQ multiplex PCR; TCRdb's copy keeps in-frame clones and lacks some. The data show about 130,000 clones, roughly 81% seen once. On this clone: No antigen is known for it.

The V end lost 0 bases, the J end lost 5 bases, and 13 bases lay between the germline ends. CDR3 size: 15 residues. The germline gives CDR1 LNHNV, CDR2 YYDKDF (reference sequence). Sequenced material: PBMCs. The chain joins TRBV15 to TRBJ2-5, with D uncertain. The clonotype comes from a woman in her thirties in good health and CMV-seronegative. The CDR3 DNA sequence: TGTGCCACCAGCAGAGAAGTAAGTTACGAGGAGACCCAGTACTTC. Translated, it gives CATSREVSYEETQYF.